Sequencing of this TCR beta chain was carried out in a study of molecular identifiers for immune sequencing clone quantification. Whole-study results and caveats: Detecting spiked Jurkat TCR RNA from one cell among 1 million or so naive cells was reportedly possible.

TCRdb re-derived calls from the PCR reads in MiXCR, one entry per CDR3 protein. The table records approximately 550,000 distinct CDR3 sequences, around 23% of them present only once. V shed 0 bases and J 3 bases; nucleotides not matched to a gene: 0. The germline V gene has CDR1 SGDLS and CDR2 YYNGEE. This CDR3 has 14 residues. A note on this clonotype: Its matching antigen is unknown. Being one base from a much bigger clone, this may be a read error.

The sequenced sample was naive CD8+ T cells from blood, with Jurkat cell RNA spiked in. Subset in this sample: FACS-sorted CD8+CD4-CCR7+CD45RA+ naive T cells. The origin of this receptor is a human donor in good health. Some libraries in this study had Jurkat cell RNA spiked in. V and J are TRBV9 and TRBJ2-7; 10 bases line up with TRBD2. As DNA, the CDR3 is TGTGCCAGCAGCGTAGGGACTAGCGGCTACGAGCAGTACTTC. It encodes CASSVGTSGYEQYF.